The TCR beta chain under discussion was sequenced for a study of beta chain features in type 1 diabetes. In the study overall: The patient and healthy donor groups were comparable for age, gender and cell yields. Study-wide results and caveats: Patients with Type 1 diabetes showed moderately but significantly shorter TCRB CDR3s in all four CD4+ subsets. Within patients, naive, central memory and Treg TCRB repertoires seemed more similar than within healthy donors. When VDJ junctions were examined, type 1 diabetes patients showed fewer insertions and more deletions.

Comments on this clone: Its matching antigen is unknown.

CDR1 and CDR2 from the germline V gene are LGHNA and YSLEER. The CDR3 totals 14 residues. Trimming took 3 bases from V and 7 from J; bases not matched to a gene: 7. cDNA synthesis used the whole RNA isolate, giving expressed TCRB sequences. Data came from immunoSEQ multiplex PCR; TCRdb stores just in-frame clones and leaves some out. The sample records 300,000 to 350,000 clones, 7% to 10% being singletons. Sequencing used central memory CD4+ T cells from blood. The chain joins TRBV4-3 to TRBJ2-5; the match to TRBD1 covers 8 bases. The source of this sequence is a man aged 25-40 years with type 1 diabetes. DNA for the CDR3: TGCGCCAGCAGCCATGACAGGGGCCCAGGGACCCAGTACTTC. Residues: CASSHDRGPGTQYF.